This T cell receptor (beta chain) was sequenced in a study of T cell changes during pregnancy in multiple sclerosis. This table comes from immunoSEQ multiplex PCR, and its TCRdb copy is limited to in-frame clones, with some not included. The sample consists of approximately 130,000 clones, around 97% of them appearing once. Germline V gene data show CDR1 as SGHAT and CDR2 as FQNNGV. V was cut by 6 bases and J by 4 bases, with 9 bases left in between. This CDR3 region has 13 residues. The chain recombines TRBV11-2 with TRBJ2-2; D gene ambiguous. Material: peripheral blood, obtained after pregnancy. This receptor was obtained from a female donor with multiple sclerosis, enrolled in a pregnancy study. The CDR3: CASSSSGTGELFF. The CDR3 coding sequence is TGTGCCAGCAGTTCCTCCGGCACCGGGGAGCTGTTTTTT.